This entry is about one TCR beta chain. This clonotype was observed a few times. No cognate antigen has been identified for it. The input lacks base qualities; no much larger clone sits a single base away. This entry belongs to a study of identical twins (dated by TCRdb to 2016 to 2017). Context from the whole study: To test whether fetal clonotypes persist, this study deep-sequenced TCR alpha and beta repertoires from monozygotic twins, from unrelated adults of various ages, and from cord blood. Replicate twin experiments were performed at different times using different library preparation protocols to rule out contamination. Summary of the overall study and its limitations: Conclusions relied on cross-sectional statistical analysis, since the same donors could not be followed over many years. Compared with coincidental sharing between unrelated individuals, an excess of low generation-probability sequences was observed among out-of-frame TCR alpha sequences shared between twins. Abundant cord blood beta clonotypes carried fewer insertions; young adult naive repertoires showed a weaker similar trend, while memory repertoires showed none. Zero-insertion analyses could be partly confounded by invariant T cells such as MAIT and iNKT, although diverse VJ usage argued against such confounding for most clonotypes. The excess sharing between twins in beta out-of-frame sequences was weaker because fewer shared sequences reduced the signal-to-noise ratio. In monozygotic twins, out-of-frame TCR alpha sharing was systematically underestimated by recombination models, although the models agreed with sharing between unrelated individuals.

The library was produced with 5' RACE. The run used an Illumina HiSeq 2000. A universal primer binding site was introduced by template switching, and a unique molecular identifier was present in the final cDNA, enabling accurate counting of TCR cDNA molecules. Specific primers in the conserved constant-segment region were used to synthesize first-strand cDNA for TCR alpha and beta chains. To control for contamination, each cDNA library was double barcoded with a SMART-Mk sample barcode plus Illumina barcodes. Two successive PCR steps introduced TruSeq adapter sequences along with Illumina sample barcodes. The TCR alpha and beta cDNA libraries were sequenced on the Illumina HiSeq platform using custom primers. Per the source publication's procedure: MiGEC processed the raw reads to extract unique molecular identifiers, while MiXCR was used to determine the CDR3 positions. For each individual, recombination models were inferred using an EM algorithm with the repgenHMM and IGoR tools. The analysis of shared clonotypes was done with the tcR package in R, with sharing normalized by the product of cloneset sizes. To study raw recombination without the effects of thymic and clonal selection, out-of-frame nonproductive sequences were analyzed. TCRdb trimmed the raw reads at Q25, called clones with MiXCR and kept productive beta chains. Each CDR3 protein appears once, grouped with its most common genes and DNA. TCRdb's processing, not the authors', yielded these V and J calls. The sample includes approximately 670,000 distinct CDR3 sequences, with around 6% observed a single time. The ten largest clones add up to around 1.7% of the sample.

All donors were healthy Caucasians. Three unrelated non-twin adults were additionally sequenced: a male aged 18 to 29, a male aged 50 to 59 and a female aged 50 to 59. Using Miltenyi CD45RO+ enrichment and human naive T-cell isolation kits, memory (CD45RO+) and naive T cells were isolated from PBMC. Sequenced sample: naive T cells sorted from blood. The cell subset or site label corresponds to: cells isolated with a human naive T-cell isolation kit. The TCR comes from a man in his late teens or twenties in good health.

The sequence in DNA is TGTGCCAGCAGCTTCGGGGGAGGGAGGCCTATCTCTGGGGCCAACGTCCTGACTTTC. The resulting protein is CASSFGGGRPISGANVLTF. Recombination joined TRBV11-2 with TRBJ2-6; 7 bases in the middle match TRBD2. The CDR3 starts with the cysteine, ends with the phenylalanine, and has 19 residues. CDR3 DNA only is kept here, 57 bases in frame from base 1. V has 3 bases trimmed and J has 0 bases trimmed; junction bases matching no gene number 11. Via the germline V gene, CDR1 is SGHAT and CDR2 FQNNGV.